The next 9 T cell receptor beta chains were all read from a single sample in a study of OX40 agonist ivuxolimab in advanced cancers. TCRdb's copy holds only in-frame clones and misses some; the assay was immunoSEQ multiplex PCR. The sample has fewer than 85,000 clones, approximately 90% seen once. Here the sequenced sample was CD4+ or CD8+ T cells sorted from blood, taken in a trial of the OX40 agonist ivuxolimab. These receptors all stem from an adult with an advanced solid tumor such as melanoma, head and neck, liver or kidney cancer.

V is TRBV5-5 and J is TRBJ1-2, with D unresolved. Trimming removed 7 bases from V and 5 bases from J, with 12 bases in between. The CDR3 spans 12 residues. Germline loops: CDR1 SGHKS, CDR2 YYEKEE (reference sequence). CDR3 sequence (DNA): TGTGCCAGCGCCCTGGGGAGTTATGGCTACACCTTC. Translation gives CASALGSYGYTF.

The chain employs TRBV5-4 and TRBJ1-1; D gene unclear. CDR3 length: 13 amino acids. The germline V gene encodes CDR1 SGHNT and CDR2 YYREEE (reference sequence). The V end lost 3 bases, the J end lost 0 bases, and 6 bases lay between the germline ends. The CDR3 region has the DNA TGTGCCAGCAGCTCGGCCATGAACACTGAAGCTTTCTTT. Encoded protein: CASSSAMNTEAFF.

The CDR3 here is CASVDRGGLEAFF. As DNA, the CDR3 is TGTGCCAGCGTAGACAGGGGGGGATTGGAAGCTTTCTTT. The chain combines TRBV27 with TRBJ1-1, with 9 nucleotides matching TRBD1. Trimming cost V 8 bases and J 8 bases; bases outside gene matches: 9. The CDR3 extends over 13 amino acids. Germline CDR1 and CDR2: MNHEY and SMNVEV (reference sequence).

This chain connects TRBV2 to TRBJ1-4; no clear D gene. V was pared by 8 bases and J by 3 bases, with 10 bases between. Germline CDR1 reads SNHLY; CDR2 reads FYNNEI. The length of the CDR3 is 13 residues. DNA for the CDR3: TGTGCCAGCCTGAGGGAACCTAATGAAAAACTGTTTTTT. Translating it yields CASLREPNEKLFF.

The V and J genes are TRBV19 and TRBJ2-7; 12 nucleotides match TRBD1. J lost 0 bases, V lost 5 bases, and 2 bases had no gene match. The CDR3 contains 15 residues. CDR1 and CDR2 from the germline V gene are LNHDA and SQIVND (reference sequence). The CDR3 DNA sequence: TGTGCCAGTAGTCCGGGACAGGGGGCCTCCTACGAGCAGTACTTC. This encodes CASSPGQGASYEQYF. The full variable domain, rest sourced from reference TRBV19 and TRBJ2-7, is DGGITQSPKYLFRKEGQNVTLSCEQNLNHDAMYWYRQDPGQGLRLIYYSQIVNDFQKGDIAEGYSVSREKKESFPLTVTSAQKNPTAFYLCASSPGQGASYEQYFGPGTRLTVT.

The J gene is TRBJ2-7, the V gene TRBV7-2, with TRBD1 identical over 10 bases. The germline gives CDR1 SGHTA, CDR2 FQGNSA. Losses at the gene ends were 1 base for V and 6 bases for J; bases not matched to a gene: 9. CDR3 length equals 16 residues. The CDR3 spells CASSLDRTGGDGEQYF. DNA for the CDR3: TGTGCCAGCAGCTTAGACCGGACAGGGGGGGATGGCGAGCAGTACTTC.

The CDR3 spells CASSLPGLAVNEQFF. CDR3 DNA: TGTGCCAGCAGCTTACCGGGACTAGCGGTGAATGAGCAGTTCTTC. The chain carries TRBV7-2 and TRBJ2-1; 11 nucleotides agree with TRBD2. The CDR3 totals 15 residues. Germline V CDR1 and CDR2: SGHTA, FQGNSA. With V trimmed by 2 bases and J by 7 bases, 4 bases remained unmatched.

J is TRBJ2-3 and V is TRBV9, with TRBD2 identical over 12 bases. The CDR3 is made up of 19 amino acids. Germline V gives CDR1 SGDLS, CDR2 YYNGEE. J gave up 1 base and V 0 bases, and 9 bases lay outside the gene matches. CDR3 protein: CASSVDRLAGARGTDTQYF. The CDR3 DNA sequence: TGTGCCAGCAGCGTAGATCGACTAGCGGGAGCCCGCGGCACAGATACGCAGTATTTT.

The chain recombines TRBV11-2 with TRBJ2-7, with D tentatively TRBD1 (6 bases). Germline loops: CDR1 SGHAT, CDR2 FQNNGV. V was shortened by 5 bases and J by 0 bases, with 14 bases between the two germline ends. CDR3 size: 15 residues. CDR3 protein: CASSRRTESSYEQYF. Here the CDR3 DNA reads TGTGCCAGCAGCCGCCGGACAGAGAGCTCCTACGAGCAGTACTTC.